The entry that follows covers one T cell receptor (beta chain) sequence. Antigen: not known. TCR beta cDNA libraries had unique molecular identifiers. A single record per CDR3 protein comes from TCRdb applying MiXCR to the PCR reads. The sample holds fewer than 850,000 distinct CDR3 sequences; roughly 29% are singletons and the top ten take around 0.55%. This sample was taken from a study of post-analysis software for immune sequencing data. On the study more broadly: Disease trajectories encompassed relapsing-remitting, secondary progressive and progressive-relapsing multiple sclerosis.

This CDR3 comprises 14 residues. The V and J ends lost 3 bases and 8 bases respectively, with 17 bases between them. Germline loops: CDR1 SQVTM, CDR2 ANQGSEA. Study results and caveats: Higher frequency in patients than in controls was seen for roughly 5 TRBV segments, with TRBV5-6, TRBV5-1 and TRBV20-1 among them.

The chain recombines TRBV29-1 with TRBJ2-1; tentatively, D is TRBD1 (6 bases). The sequenced material came from blood. This clonotype was obtained from a girl aged 5 to 17 with multiple sclerosis. Here the CDR3 reads CSVEGQTNWDEQFF. In nucleotides, the CDR3 is TGCAGCGTTGAGGGACAAACGAATTGGGATGAGCAGTTCTTC.